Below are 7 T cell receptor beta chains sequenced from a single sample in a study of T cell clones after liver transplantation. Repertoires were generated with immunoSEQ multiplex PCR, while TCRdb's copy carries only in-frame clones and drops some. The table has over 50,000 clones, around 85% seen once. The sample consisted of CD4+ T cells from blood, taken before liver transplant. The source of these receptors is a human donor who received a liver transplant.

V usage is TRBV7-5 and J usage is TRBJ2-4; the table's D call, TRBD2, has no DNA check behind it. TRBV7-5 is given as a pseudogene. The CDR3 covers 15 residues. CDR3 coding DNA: TGTGCCAGAAGCTTGAAGAGCCTAGCCAAAAACATTCAGTACTTC. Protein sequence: CARSLKSLAKNIQYF.

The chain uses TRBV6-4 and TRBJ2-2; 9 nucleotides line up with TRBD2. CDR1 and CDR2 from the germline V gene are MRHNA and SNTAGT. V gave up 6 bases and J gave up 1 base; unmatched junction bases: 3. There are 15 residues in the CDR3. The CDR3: CASRELAGNTGELFF. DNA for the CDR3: TGTGCCAGCAGAGAACTAGCGGGGAACACCGGGGAGCTGTTTTTT.

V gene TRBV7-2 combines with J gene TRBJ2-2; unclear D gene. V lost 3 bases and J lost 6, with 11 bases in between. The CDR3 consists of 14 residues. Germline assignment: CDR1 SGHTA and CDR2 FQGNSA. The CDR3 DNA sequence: TGTGCCAGCAGCTTCGGGCTAGGTGCCGGGGAGCTGTTTTTT. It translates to CASSFGLGAGELFF. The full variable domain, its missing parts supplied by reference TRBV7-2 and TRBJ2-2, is GAGVSQSPSNKVTEKGKDVELRCDPISGHTALYWYRQSLGQGLEFLIYFQGNSAPDKSGLPSDRFSAERTGGSVSTLTIQRTQQEDSAVYLCASSFGLGAGELFFGEGSRLTVL.

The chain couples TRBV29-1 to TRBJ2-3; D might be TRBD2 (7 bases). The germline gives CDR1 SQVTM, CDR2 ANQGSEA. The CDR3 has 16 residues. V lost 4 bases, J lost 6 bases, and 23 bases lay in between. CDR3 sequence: CSVAPLGRGGVDTQYF. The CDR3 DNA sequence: TGCAGCGTTGCGCCCCTGGGGAGAGGGGGGGTCGATACGCAGTATTTT.

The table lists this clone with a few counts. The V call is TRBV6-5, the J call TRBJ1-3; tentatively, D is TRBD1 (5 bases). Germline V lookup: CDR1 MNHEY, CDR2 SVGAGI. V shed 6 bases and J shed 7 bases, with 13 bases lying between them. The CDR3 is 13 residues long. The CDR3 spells CASSRTQGNTIYF. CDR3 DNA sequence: TGTGCCAGCAGCCGCACCCAGGGTAACACCATATATTTT.

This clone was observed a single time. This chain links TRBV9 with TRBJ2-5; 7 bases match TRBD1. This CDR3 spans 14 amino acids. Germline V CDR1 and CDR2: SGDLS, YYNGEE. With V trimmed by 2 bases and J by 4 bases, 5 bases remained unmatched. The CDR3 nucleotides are TGTGCCAGCAGCGTCTACTACAGGGGAGAGACCCAGTACTTC. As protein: CASSVYYRGETQYF.

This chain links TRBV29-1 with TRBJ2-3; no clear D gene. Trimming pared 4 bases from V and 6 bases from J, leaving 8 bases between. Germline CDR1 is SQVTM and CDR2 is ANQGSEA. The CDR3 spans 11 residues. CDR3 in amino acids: CSVGGVDTQYF. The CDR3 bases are TGCAGCGTTGGTGGGGTGGATACGCAGTATTTT.